The rows below give T cell receptor beta chains drawn from one sample of a study of cytomegalovirus exposure and HLA in healthy donors. Only in-frame clones appear in the TCRdb table, and some are missing; sequencing was by immunoSEQ multiplex PCR. The data hold 120,000 or so clones, with about 81% observed a single time. Sequencing was performed on PBMCs. These receptors all stem from a man in his forties or fifties in good health and CMV-seronegative. Each CDR3 is given with its conserved first and last residue. D genes are given only for firm matches. Not all rows give a size; the values are once, few, many and, for expanded clones, a class.

abundance: NA
j_gene: TRBJ2-7
d_gene: NA
v_gene: TRBV5-1
CDR3nt: TGCGCCAGCAGCTTCTTGCAGGGGTTTCGCGAGCAGTACTTC
CDR3aa: CASSFLQGFREQYF

abundance: few
j_gene: TRBJ2-5
d_gene: NA
v_gene: TRBV28
CDR3nt: TGTGCCAGCAGTGGAGGGGTCAGGGTGAATCGAGGGGTGAAGACCCAGTACTTC
CDR3aa: CASSGGVRVNRGVKTQYF

abundance: NA
j_gene: TRBJ1-2
d_gene: NA
v_gene: TRBV30
CDR3nt: TGTGCCCACGGTGACTATGGCTACACCTTC
CDR3aa: CAHGDYGYTF

abundance: NA
j_gene: TRBJ2-3
d_gene: TRBD2
v_gene: TRBV19
CDR3nt: TGTGCCAGTAGTATTGAAGCTGCGGGGGGGCCAAATACGCAGTATTTT
CDR3aa: CASSIEAAGGPNTQYF

abundance: NA
j_gene: TRBJ2-7
d_gene: NA
v_gene: TRBV28
CDR3nt: TGTGCCAGCAGTAGGACAGATCTCTACGAGCAGTACTTC
CDR3aa: CASSRTDLYEQYF

abundance: few
j_gene: TRBJ1-5
d_gene: TRBD1
v_gene: TRBV19
CDR3nt: TGTGCCAGTAGTTCGACAGGGCCAAATCAGCCCCAGCATTTT
CDR3aa: CASSSTGPNQPQHF

abundance: NA
j_gene: TRBJ2-1
d_gene: TRBD1
v_gene: TRBV9
CDR3nt: TGTGCCAGCAGCGTAGAAGTGACAGGGACCTATGAGCAGTTCTTC
CDR3aa: CASSVEVTGTYEQFF

abundance: NA
j_gene: TRBJ1-4
d_gene: NA
v_gene: TRBV18
CDR3nt: TGTGCCAGCTCACCACCGGGGGGGTCCTACGAAAAACTGTTTTTT
CDR3aa: CASSPPGGSYEKLFF

abundance: NA
j_gene: TRBJ2-2
d_gene: TRBD1
v_gene: TRBV27
CDR3nt: TGTGCCAGCAGAAACCGGGACAGGGATGCCGGGGAGCTGTTTTTT
CDR3aa: CASRNRDRDAGELFF

abundance: NA
j_gene: TRBJ2-1
d_gene: NA
v_gene: TRBV9
CDR3nt: TGTGCCAGCAGCGTACGTAACCTCGGCAATGAGCAGTTCTTC
CDR3aa: CASSVRNLGNEQFF

abundance: NA
j_gene: TRBJ2-1
d_gene: NA
v_gene: TRBV6-5
CDR3nt: TGTGCCAGCAGTTACACAGCGGGTGAGCAGTTCTTC
CDR3aa: CASSYTAGEQFF

abundance: NA
j_gene: TRBJ2-5
d_gene: NA
v_gene: TRBV5-1
CDR3nt: TGCGCCAGCAGGGAGGGCCCCGTTGTAGAGACCCAGTACTTC
CDR3aa: CASREGPVVETQYF

abundance: NA
j_gene: TRBJ2-5
d_gene: NA
v_gene: TRBV10-3
CDR3nt: TGTGCCATCAGTGTATCGGGGGGCCCGGAGACCCAGTACTTC
CDR3aa: CAISVSGGPETQYF

abundance: NA
j_gene: TRBJ2-2
d_gene: NA
v_gene: TRBV27
CDR3nt: TGTGCCAGCAGTTTATGGTCAGACTTAAAACTCACCGGGGAGCTGTTTTTT
CDR3aa: CASSLWSDLKLTGELFF

abundance: NA
j_gene: TRBJ1-1
d_gene: TRBD1
v_gene: TRBV7-2
CDR3nt: TGTGCCAGCAGTCGACAGGGGAACACTGAAGCTTTCTTT
CDR3aa: CASSRQGNTEAFF

abundance: NA
j_gene: TRBJ1-1
d_gene: NA
v_gene: TRBV7-2
CDR3nt: TGTGCCAGCAGCTCGGTTGAAGCTTTCTTT
CDR3aa: CASSSVEAFF

abundance: NA
j_gene: TRBJ1-1
d_gene: NA
v_gene: TRBV28
CDR3nt: TGTGCCAGCAGTGTAATGAGGAACACTGAAGCTTTCTTT
CDR3aa: CASSVMRNTEAFF

abundance: NA
j_gene: TRBJ2-1
d_gene: TRBD2
v_gene: TRBV9
CDR3nt: TGTGCCAGCAGCGTAGCTACCTCGGGACTAGCGGGAAGTTGGGGTTACAATGAGCAGTTCTTC
CDR3aa: CASSVATSGLAGSWGYNEQFF

abundance: NA
j_gene: TRBJ1-1
d_gene: NA
v_gene: TRBV5-1
CDR3nt: TGCGCCAGCAGCTTGCTTGTGAACACTGAAGCTTTCTTT
CDR3aa: CASSLLVNTEAFF

abundance: NA
j_gene: TRBJ1-2
d_gene: TRBD1
v_gene: TRBV19
CDR3nt: TGTGCCAGTAGATCAGCCGACAGGGCATGGGGCTACACCTTC
CDR3aa: CASRSADRAWGYTF

abundance: few
j_gene: TRBJ2-3
d_gene: NA
v_gene: TRBV6-5
CDR3nt: TGTGCCAGCAGTTACCTGGGGGGGGGCAGCACAGATACGCAGTATTTT
CDR3aa: CASSYLGGGSTDTQYF

abundance: NA
j_gene: TRBJ2-3
d_gene: TRBD2
v_gene: TRBV11-2
CDR3nt: TGTGCCAGCAGCCCGCGGACTAGCGGCCTACCCACAGATACGCAGTATTTT
CDR3aa: CASSPRTSGLPTDTQYF

abundance: NA
j_gene: TRBJ1-1
d_gene: NA
v_gene: TRBV6-6
CDR3nt: TGTGCCAGCAGACCCGACTCGAACACTGAAGCTTTCTTT
CDR3aa: CASRPDSNTEAFF

abundance: NA
j_gene: TRBJ1-4
d_gene: NA
v_gene: TRBV30
CDR3nt: TGTGCCTGGAGTGTCTGGCAGTGGGAAAAACTGTTTTTT
CDR3aa: CAWSVWQWEKLFF

abundance: NA
j_gene: TRBJ1-1
d_gene: TRBD1
v_gene: TRBV9
CDR3nt: TGTGCCAGCAGCGCAGGGGGTGGCACTGAAGCTTTCTTT
CDR3aa: CASSAGGGTEAFF

abundance: NA
j_gene: TRBJ2-7
d_gene: TRBD2
v_gene: TRBV30
CDR3nt: TGTGCCTGGAGTGGGTTAGCGGGAGGGACCTACGAGCAGTACTTC
CDR3aa: CAWSGLAGGTYEQYF

abundance: once
j_gene: TRBJ1-1
d_gene: NA
v_gene: TRBV6-5
CDR3nt: TGTGCCAGCAGTCCCCGGGTAGGGGCGGTGACTTTCTTT
CDR3aa: CASSPRVGAVTFF

abundance: NA
j_gene: TRBJ2-2
d_gene: NA
v_gene: TRBV4-1
CDR3nt: TGCGCCAGCAGCCAAGAGACAGGAAACACCGGGGAGCTGTTTTTT
CDR3aa: CASSQETGNTGELFF